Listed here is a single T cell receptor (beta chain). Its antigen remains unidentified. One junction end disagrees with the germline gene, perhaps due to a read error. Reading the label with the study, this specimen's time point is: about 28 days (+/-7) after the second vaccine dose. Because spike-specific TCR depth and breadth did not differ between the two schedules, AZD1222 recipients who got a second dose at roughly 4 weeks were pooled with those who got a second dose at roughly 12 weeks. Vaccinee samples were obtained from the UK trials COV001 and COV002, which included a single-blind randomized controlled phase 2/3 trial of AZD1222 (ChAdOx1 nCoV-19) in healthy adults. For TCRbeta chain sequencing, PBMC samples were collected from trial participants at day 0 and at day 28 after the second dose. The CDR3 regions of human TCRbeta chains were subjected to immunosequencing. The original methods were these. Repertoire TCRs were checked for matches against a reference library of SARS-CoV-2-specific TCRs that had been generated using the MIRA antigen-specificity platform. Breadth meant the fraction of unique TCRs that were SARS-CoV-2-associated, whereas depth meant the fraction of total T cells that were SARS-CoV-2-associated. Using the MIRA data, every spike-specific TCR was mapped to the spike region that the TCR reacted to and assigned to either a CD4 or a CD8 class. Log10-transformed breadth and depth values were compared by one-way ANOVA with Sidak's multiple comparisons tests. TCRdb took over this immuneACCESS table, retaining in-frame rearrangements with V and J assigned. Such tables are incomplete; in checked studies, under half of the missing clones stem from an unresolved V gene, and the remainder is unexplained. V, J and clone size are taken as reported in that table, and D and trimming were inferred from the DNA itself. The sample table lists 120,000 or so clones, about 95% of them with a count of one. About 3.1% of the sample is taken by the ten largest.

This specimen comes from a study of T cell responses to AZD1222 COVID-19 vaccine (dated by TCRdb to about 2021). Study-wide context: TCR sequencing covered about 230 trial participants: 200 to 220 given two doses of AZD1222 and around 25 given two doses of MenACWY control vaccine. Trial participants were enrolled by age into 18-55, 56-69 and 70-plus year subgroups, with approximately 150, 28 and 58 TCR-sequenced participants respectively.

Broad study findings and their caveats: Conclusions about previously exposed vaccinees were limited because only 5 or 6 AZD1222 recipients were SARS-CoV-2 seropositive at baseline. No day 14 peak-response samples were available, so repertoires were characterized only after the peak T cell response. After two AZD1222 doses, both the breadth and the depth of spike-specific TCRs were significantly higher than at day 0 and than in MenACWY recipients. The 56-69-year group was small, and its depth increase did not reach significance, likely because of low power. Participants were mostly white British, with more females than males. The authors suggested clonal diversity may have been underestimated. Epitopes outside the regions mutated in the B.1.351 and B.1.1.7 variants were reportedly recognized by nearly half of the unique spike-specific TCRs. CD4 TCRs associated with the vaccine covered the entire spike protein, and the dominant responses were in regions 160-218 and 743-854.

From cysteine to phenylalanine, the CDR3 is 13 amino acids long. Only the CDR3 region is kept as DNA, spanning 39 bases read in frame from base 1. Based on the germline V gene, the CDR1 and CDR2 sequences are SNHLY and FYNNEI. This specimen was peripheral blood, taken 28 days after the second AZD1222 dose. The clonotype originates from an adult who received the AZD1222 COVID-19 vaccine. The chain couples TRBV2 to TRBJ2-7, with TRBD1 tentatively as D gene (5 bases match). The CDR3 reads CASSEERQGGRYF. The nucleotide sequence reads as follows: TGTGCCAGCAGCGAAGAACGCCAGGGCGGTCGGTACTTC. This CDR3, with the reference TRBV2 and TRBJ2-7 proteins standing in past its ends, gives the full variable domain EPEVTQTPSHQVTQMGQEVILRCVPISNHLYFYWYRQILGQKVEFLVSFYNNEISEKSEIFDDQFSVERPDGSNFTLKIRSTKLEDSAMYFCASSEERQGGRYFGPGTRLTVT.